This record covers a single TCR beta chain. Its antigen is currently unknown. The ends lost 7 bases at V and 5 bases at J; junction bases unmatched: 6. The germline CDR1 and CDR2 sequences are MNHEY and SVGAGI. The CDR3 runs 15 residues. These data are taken from a study of cytotoxic CD8 clonotypes in ibrutinib-treated CLL. Turning to the study itself: Response sampling came at median 12 months of treatment, ranging roughly 6 to 36 months. The study, taken as a whole, reports: At baseline, clonality was higher than in age-matched healthy donors and correlated with CD8+ counts. Contraction or stability on treatment characterized the public clonotypes, which were uncommon.

Investigators sourced about 2.2 micrograms of genomic DNA from cryopreserved PBMCs for TCR beta libraries. Generated by immunoSEQ multiplex PCR, the TCRdb table keeps only in-frame clones and is missing some. The data contain 250,000 to 350,000 clones, about 72% of them singletons. The clonotype originates from a human donor with chronic lymphocytic leukemia. The starting material was PBMCs, obtained at disease progression, from a patient treated with ibrutinib. The rearrangement joins TRBV6-5 to TRBJ2-1; 12 bases align to TRBD1. DNA of the CDR3: TGTGCCAGCAAAAGGGACAGGGGGCTTAACAATGAGCAGTTCTTC. Its protein product is CASKRDRGLNNEQFF.